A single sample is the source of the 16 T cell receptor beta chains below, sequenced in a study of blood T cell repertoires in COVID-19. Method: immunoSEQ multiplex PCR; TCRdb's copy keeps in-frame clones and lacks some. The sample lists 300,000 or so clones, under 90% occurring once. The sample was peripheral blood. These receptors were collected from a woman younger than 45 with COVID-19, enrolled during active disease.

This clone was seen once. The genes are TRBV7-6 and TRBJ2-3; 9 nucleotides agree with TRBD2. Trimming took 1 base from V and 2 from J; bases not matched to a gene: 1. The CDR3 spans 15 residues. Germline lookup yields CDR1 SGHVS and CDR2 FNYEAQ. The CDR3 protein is CASSLGGRATDTQYF. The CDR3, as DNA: TGTGCCAGCAGCTTAGGCGGGAGGGCCACAGATACGCAGTATTTT.

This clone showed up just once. The CDR3 loop reads CASSQTDRATSSTF. The CDR3 region has the DNA TGTGCCAGCAGCCAAACGGACAGGGCCACGTCCTCCACCTTC. This chain connects TRBV3-1 (or the pseudogene TRBV3-2) to TRBJ1-2, with 8 positions matching TRBD1. Germline assignment: CDR1 LGHDT and CDR2 YNNKEL (reference sequence). Trimming cost V 2 bases and J 13 bases; bases outside gene matches: 12. This CDR3 has 14 residues.

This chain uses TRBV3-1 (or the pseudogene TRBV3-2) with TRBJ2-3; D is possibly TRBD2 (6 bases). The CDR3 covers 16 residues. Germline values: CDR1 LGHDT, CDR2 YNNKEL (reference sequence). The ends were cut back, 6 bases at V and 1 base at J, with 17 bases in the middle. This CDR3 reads CASSRTADYRTDTQYF. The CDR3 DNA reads TGTGCCAGCAGTCGGACTGCGGACTACCGCACAGATACGCAGTATTTT.

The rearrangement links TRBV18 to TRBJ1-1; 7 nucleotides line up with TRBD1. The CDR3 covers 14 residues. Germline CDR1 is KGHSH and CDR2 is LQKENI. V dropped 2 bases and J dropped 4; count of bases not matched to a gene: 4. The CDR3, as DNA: TGTGCCAGCTCACCAGACAGGGTAGGCACTGAAGCTTTCTTT. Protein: CASSPDRVGTEAFF.

The CDR3 spells CASSQGAPANYGYTF. CDR3 nucleotide sequence: TGTGCCAGCAGCCAAGGGGCCCCAGCTAACTATGGCTACACCTTC. The V call is TRBV14, the J call TRBJ1-2; D ambiguous. The CDR3 consists of 15 residues. Germline CDR1 is SGHDN and CDR2 is FVKESK. V shed 1 base and J shed 0 bases, with 9 bases lying between them. The entire variable domain, with the rest obtained from reference TRBV14 and TRBJ1-2, is as follows: EAGVTQFPSHSVIEKGQTVTLRCDPISGHDNLYWYRRVMGKEIKFLLHFVKESKQDESGMPNNRFLAERTGGTYSTLKVQPAELEDSGVYFCASSQGAPANYGYTFGSGTRLTVV.

CDR3 sequence reads: CASSARRDGRYNEQFF. Written as DNA, the CDR3 is TGTGCCAGCAGCGCAAGGAGGGACGGCCGCTACAATGAGCAGTTCTTC. The chain joins TRBV5-6 to TRBJ2-1; a weak D match, TRBD2 (6 bases). The CDR3 runs to 16 residues. Per germline, CDR1 SGHDT and CDR2 YYEEEE. Trimming stripped 4 bases from V and 3 bases from J, with 17 bases between.

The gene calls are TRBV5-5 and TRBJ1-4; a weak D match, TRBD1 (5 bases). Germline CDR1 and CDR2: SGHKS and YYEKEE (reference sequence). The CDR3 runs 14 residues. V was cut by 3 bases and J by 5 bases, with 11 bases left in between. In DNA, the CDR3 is TGTGCCAGCAGCTGGGCGGGGGGGAATGAAAAACTGTTTTTT. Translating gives CASSWAGGNEKLFF.

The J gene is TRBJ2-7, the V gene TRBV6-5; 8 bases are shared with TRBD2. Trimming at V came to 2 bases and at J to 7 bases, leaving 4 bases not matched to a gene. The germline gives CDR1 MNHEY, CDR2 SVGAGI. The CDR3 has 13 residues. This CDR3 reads CASSYGAGVEQYF. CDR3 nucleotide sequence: TGTGCCAGCAGTTACGGAGCGGGAGTGGAGCAGTACTTC.

CDR3: CASRQIGAGGEQFF. In DNA, the CDR3 is TGTGCCAGCAGACAGATTGGGGCTGGCGGTGAGCAGTTCTTC. The V and J genes are TRBV6-5 and TRBJ2-1; TRBD1 is a possible D gene (5 bases). This CDR3 contains 14 residues. V gave up 6 bases and J gave up 9 bases, with 18 bases separating them. CDR1 and CDR2 (germline): MNHEY, SVGAGI.

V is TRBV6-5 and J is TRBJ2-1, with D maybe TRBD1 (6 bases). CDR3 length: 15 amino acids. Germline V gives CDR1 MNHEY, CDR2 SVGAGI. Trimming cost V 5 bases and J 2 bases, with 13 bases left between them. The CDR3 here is CASSQPHRAYNEQFF. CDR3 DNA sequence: TGTGCCAGCAGTCAACCCCACAGGGCCTACAATGAGCAGTTCTTC.

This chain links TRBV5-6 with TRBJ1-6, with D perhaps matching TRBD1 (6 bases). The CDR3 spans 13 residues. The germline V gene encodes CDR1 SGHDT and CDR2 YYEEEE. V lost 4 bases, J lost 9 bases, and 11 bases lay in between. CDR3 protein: CASSNGQFSPLHF. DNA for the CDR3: TGTGCCAGCAGCAACGGACAGTTTTCACCCCTCCACTTT.

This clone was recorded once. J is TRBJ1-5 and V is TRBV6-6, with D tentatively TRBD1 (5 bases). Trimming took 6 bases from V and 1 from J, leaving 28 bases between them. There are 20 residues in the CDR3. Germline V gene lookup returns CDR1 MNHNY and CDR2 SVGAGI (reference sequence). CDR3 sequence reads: CASSVGSGGTAMGSNQPQHF. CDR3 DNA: TGTGCCAGCAGCGTCGGATCGGGGGGGACGGCAATGGGGAGCAATCAGCCCCAGCATTTT.

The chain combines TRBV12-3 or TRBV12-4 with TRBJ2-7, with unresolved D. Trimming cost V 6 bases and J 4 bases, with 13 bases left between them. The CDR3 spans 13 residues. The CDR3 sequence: CASRPGLVYEQYF. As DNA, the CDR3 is TGTGCCAGCAGGCCCGGTTTAGTTTACGAGCAGTACTTC.

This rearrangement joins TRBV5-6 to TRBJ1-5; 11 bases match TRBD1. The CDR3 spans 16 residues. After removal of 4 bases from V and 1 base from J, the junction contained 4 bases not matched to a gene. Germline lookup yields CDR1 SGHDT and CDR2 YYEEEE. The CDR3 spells CASSTGTGGSNQPQHF. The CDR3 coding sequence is TGTGCCAGCAGCACAGGGACAGGGGGAAGCAATCAGCCCCAGCATTTT.

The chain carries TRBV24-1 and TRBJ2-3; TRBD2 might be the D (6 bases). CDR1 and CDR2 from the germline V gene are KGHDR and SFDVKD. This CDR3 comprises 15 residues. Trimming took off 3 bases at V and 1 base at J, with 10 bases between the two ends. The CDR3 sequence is CATSDQPSGTDTQYF. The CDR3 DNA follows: TGTGCCACCAGTGATCAGCCTAGCGGCACAGATACGCAGTATTTT.

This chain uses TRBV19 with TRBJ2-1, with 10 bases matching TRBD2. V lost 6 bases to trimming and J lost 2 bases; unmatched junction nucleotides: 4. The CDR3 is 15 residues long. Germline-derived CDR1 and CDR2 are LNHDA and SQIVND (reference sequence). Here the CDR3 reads CASRQREGAYNEQFF. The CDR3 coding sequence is TGTGCCAGTAGACAGCGGGAGGGAGCCTACAATGAGCAGTTCTTC. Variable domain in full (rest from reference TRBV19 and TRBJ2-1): DGGITQSPKYLFRKEGQNVTLSCEQNLNHDAMYWYRQDPGQGLRLIYYSQIVNDFQKGDIAEGYSVSREKKESFPLTVTSAQKNPTAFYLCASRQREGAYNEQFFGPGTRLTVL.